The rows below give T cell receptor beta chains drawn from one sample of a study of OX40 agonist ivuxolimab in advanced cancers. The assay was immunoSEQ multiplex PCR, and TCRdb's table has in-frame clones only and misses some. This sample has about 100,000 clones, with more than 85% found just once. The sequencing here drew on CD4+ or CD8+ T cells sorted from blood, taken in a trial of the OX40 agonist ivuxolimab. The receptor source for this set is an adult with an advanced solid tumor such as melanoma, head and neck, liver or kidney cancer. CDR3s include the opening cysteine and the closing phenylalanine or tryptophan.

v_gene,j_gene,CDR3aa
TRBV7-9,TRBJ2-7,CASSLGTGIGSYEQYF
TRBV7-2,TRBJ2-1,CASSRTSGTQFF
TRBV6-5,TRBJ2-1,CASSLVRANEQFF
TRBV7-3,TRBJ1-2,CASSTPRENFLYGYTF
TRBV7-9,TRBJ2-2,CASSNRELFF
TRBV29-1,TRBJ2-2,CSVIPRNTGELFF
TRBV11-3,TRBJ2-1,CASSLDRGNEQFF
TRBV21-1,TRBJ2-5,CASSKTGVEETQYF
TRBV9,TRBJ1-4,CASSPSRGEGATNEKLFF
TRBV5-1,TRBJ2-7,CASSFRGGNYEQYF
TRBV4-2,TRBJ2-7,CASSQGEGSSYEQYF
TRBV4-1,TRBJ2-3,CASSQDLRRGGQGTDTQYF
TRBV30,TRBJ2-5,CAWTGTGGQETQYF
TRBV11-2,TRBJ2-3,CASSLLFGERTDTQYF
TRBV5-1,TRBJ2-1,CASGQDSYNEQFF
TRBV5-1,TRBJ2-3,CASGWGQSGTDTQYF
TRBV5-4,TRBJ2-2,CASSWPGGELFF
TRBV5-4,TRBJ1-4,CASSLGPTGIGEKLFF
TRBV11-3,TRBJ2-6,CASSPTSGANVLTF
TRBV18,TRBJ1-1,CASSSQGAEAFF
TRBV5-4,TRBJ2-2,CASSLAALKTGELFF
TRBV29-1,TRBJ2-7,CSVAPGTGATYEQYF
TRBV9,TRBJ2-1,CASSVSGGAFNEQFF
TRBV2,TRBJ2-3,CASSETSGRTDTQYF
TRBV30,TRBJ1-3,CAWRMDRGRSSGNTIYF
TRBV29-1,TRBJ2-3,CSVEQGFITDTQYF
TRBV7-9,TRBJ2-3,CASSFGTDTQYF
TRBV5-1,TRBJ1-3,CASSLQEGNTIYF
TRBV5-1,TRBJ2-1,CASSFDRGHRRDEQFF
TRBV2,TRBJ1-2,CASTATNYGYTF
TRBV15,TRBJ2-3,CATSRPTTDTQYF
TRBV2,TRBJ2-2,CAGRTTNTGELFF
TRBV29-1,TRBJ2-5,CSVEGSRETQYF
TRBV5-6,TRBJ2-7,CASSGTGGEQYF
TRBV2,TRBJ1-3,CASSEAGRGSGNTIYF
TRBV11-3,TRBJ2-1,CASKAGGPNNEQFF
TRBV5-4,TRBJ2-1,CASSLTGSSYNEQFF
TRBV30,TRBJ2-3,CAWSFGTGQTDTQYF
TRBV5-5,TRBJ1-6,CASSFSTGGNSPLHF
TRBV19,TRBJ2-7,CATRTGGEQYF
TRBV30,TRBJ2-7,CAWSFGAPGGGNEQYF